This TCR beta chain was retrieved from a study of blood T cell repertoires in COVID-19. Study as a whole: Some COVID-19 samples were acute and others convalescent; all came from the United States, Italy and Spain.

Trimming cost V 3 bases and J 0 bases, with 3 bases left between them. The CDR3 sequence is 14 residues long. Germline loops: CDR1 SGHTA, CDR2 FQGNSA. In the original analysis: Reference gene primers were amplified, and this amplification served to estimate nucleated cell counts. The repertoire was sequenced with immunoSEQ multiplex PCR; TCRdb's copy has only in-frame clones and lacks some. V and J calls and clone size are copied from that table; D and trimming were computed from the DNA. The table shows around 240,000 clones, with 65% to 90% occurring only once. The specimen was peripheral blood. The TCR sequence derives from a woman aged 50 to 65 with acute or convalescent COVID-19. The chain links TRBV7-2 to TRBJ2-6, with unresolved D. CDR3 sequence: CASSFGSGANVLTF. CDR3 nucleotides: TGTGCCAGCAGCTTCGGCTCTGGGGCCAACGTCCTGACTTTC.